This T cell receptor (beta chain) originates from a study of shared clonotypes between healthy human individuals. General study results and limits: Naive subsets typically showed greater estimated richness than memory subsets.

Naive CD8 cells were CD45RO-negative, positively selected for CCR7, excluding terminally differentiated effector memory CD45RA+ cells. Each sorted subset replicate got 200 ng genomic DNA, tens of thousands of genomes. Per the original methods: ImmunoSEQ output lacked quality scores and full-length reads, limiting matched filtering. Using immunoSEQ multiplex PCR, the repertoire was profiled, and TCRdb retains in-frame clones only, with some absent. That table furnishes V, J and clone size, whereas the DNA furnished D and trimming. The sample has millions of clones, about 93% seen once. The CDR3 runs to 14 residues. The ends were cut back, 2 bases at V and 3 bases at J, with 8 bases in the middle. Per the germline V gene, CDR1 is SGHNT and CDR2 is YYREEE (reference sequence). This clone has only one observation. What it binds is unknown.

V and J are TRBV5-4 and TRBJ1-4; D remains unclear. The source material was naive CD8+ T cells from PBMCs. The receptor comes from a man younger than 30 in good health. Some clones in this sample may be carry-over from other donors' samples. CDR3 sequence reads: CASSFEGSNEKLFF. The CDR3 DNA reads TGTGCCAGCAGCTTTGAGGGATCTAATGAAAAACTGTTTTTT.